This TCR beta chain was observed in a study of blood T cell repertoires in COVID-19. Clones were sequenced by immunoSEQ multiplex PCR, and TCRdb holds only the in-frame ones, with some missing. The sample includes roughly 200,000 clones, roughly 82% of them seen just once. The germline CDR1 and CDR2 sequences are MDHEN and SYDVKM. The V end lost 6 bases, the J end lost 5 bases, and 13 bases lay between the germline ends. The CDR3 extends over 13 amino acids. This chain joins TRBV28 and TRBJ1-1; maybe TRBD1 (6 bases). The sample consisted of PBMCs or T cells enriched from blood (not recorded which). This clonotype originated in a man aged 35 to 55 who had recovered from COVID-19. CDR3 DNA: TGTGCCAGCAGCAACAGGGCTCGTACTGAAGCTTTCTTT. Amino acid sequence: CASSNRARTEAFF.